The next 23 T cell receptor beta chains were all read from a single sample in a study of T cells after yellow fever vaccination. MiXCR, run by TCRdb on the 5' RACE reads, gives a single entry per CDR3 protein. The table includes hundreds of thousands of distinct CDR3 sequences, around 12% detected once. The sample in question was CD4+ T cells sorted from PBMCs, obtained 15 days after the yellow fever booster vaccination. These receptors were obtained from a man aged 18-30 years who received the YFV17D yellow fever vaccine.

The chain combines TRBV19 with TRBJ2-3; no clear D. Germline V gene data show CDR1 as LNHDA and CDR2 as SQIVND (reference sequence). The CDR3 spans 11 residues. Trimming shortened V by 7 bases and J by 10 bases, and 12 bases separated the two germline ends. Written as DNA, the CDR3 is TGTGCCAGTATGGGCAGGTCGGCGCAGTATTTT. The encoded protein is CASMGRSAQYF.

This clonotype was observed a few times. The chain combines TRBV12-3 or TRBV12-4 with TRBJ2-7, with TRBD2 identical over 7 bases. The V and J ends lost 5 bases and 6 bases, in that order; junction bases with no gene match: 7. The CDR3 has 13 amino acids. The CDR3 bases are TGTGCCAGCAGTCGAGGACTAGTTTCCGAGCAGTACGTC. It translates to CASSRGLVSEQYV.

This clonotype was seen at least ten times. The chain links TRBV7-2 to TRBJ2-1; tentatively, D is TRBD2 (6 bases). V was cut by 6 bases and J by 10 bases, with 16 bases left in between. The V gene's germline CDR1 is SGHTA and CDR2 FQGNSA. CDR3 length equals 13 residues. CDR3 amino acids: CASRTRAGPEQFF. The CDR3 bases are TGTGCCAGCAGGACCCGGGCGGGGCCGGAGCAGTTCTTC.

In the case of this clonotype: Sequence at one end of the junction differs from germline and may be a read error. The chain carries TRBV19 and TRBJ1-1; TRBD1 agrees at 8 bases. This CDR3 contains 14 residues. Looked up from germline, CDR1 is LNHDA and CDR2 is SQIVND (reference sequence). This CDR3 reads CARSIDRGWPEAFF. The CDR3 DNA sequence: TGTGCCAGAAGTATTGACAGGGGTTGGCCTGAAGCTTTCTTT.

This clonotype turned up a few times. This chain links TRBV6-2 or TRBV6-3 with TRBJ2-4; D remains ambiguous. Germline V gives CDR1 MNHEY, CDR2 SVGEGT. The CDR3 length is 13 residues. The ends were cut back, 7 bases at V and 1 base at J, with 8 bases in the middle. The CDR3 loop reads CASTGTAKNIQYF. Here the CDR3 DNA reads TGTGCCAGCACCGGTACGGCCAAAAACATTCAGTACTTC.

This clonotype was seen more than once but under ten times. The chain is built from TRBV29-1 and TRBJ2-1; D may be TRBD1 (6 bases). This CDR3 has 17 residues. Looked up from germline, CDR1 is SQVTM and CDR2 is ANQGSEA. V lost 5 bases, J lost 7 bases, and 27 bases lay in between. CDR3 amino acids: CSVSYVVFMGAQNEQFF. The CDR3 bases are TGCAGCGTTTCCTACGTTGTGTTTATGGGGGCCCAGAATGAGCAGTTCTTC.

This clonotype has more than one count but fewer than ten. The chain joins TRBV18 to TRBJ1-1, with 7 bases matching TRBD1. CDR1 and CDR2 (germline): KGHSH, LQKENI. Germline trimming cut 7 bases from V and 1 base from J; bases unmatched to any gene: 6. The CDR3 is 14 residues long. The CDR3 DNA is TGTGCCAGCTTGCCGGGACAGAAGAACACTGAAGCTTTCTTT. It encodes CASLPGQKNTEAFF.

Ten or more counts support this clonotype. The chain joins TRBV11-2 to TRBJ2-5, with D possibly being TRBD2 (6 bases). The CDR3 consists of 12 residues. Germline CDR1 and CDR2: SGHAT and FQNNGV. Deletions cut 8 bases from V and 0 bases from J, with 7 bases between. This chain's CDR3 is CASRDYQETQYF. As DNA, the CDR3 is TGTGCCAGCCGGGACTACCAAGAGACCCAGTACTTC.

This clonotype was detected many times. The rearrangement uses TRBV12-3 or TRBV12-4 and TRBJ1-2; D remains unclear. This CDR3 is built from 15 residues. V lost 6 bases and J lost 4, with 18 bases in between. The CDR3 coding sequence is TGTGCCAGCAGCCGTGGCGCCTATGGTTTCTATGGCTACACCTTC. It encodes CASSRGAYGFYGYTF.

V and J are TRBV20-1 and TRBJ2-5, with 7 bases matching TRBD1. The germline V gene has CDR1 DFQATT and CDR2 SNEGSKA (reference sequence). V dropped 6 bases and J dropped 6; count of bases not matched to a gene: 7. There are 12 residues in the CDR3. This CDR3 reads CSANRQGKTQYF. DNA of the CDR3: TGCAGTGCAAACCGACAGGGAAAGACCCAGTACTTC.

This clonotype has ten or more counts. CDR3 amino acids: CASSEALGRPNTEAFF. In nucleotides, the CDR3 is TGTGCCAGCAGTGAAGCGCTGGGCAGACCGAACACTGAAGCTTTCTTT. The chain has TRBV2 and TRBJ1-1; D unresolved. Trimming stripped 0 bases from V and 1 base from J, with 12 bases between. Germline V CDR1 and CDR2: SNHLY, FYNNEI. This CDR3 has 16 amino acids.

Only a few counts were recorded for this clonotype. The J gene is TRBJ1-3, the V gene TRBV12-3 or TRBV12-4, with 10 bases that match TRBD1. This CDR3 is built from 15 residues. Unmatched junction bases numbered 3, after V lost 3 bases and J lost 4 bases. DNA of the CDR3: TGTGCCAGCAGTTTCGGGACAGGGGACGGAAACACCATATATTTT. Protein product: CASSFGTGDGNTIYF.

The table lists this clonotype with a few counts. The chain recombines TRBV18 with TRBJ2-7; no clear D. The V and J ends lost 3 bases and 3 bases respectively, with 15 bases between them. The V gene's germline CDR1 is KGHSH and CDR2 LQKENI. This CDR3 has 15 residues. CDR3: CASSPPGDIRYEQYF. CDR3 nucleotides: TGTGCCAGCTCACCCCCTGGGGATATACGCTACGAGCAGTACTTC.

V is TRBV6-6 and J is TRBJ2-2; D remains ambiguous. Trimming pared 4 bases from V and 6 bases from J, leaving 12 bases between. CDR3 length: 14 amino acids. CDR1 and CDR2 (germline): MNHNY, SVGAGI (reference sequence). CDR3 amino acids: CASSSTGRAGELFF. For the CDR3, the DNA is TGTGCCAGCAGTTCGACGGGCCGGGCCGGGGAGCTGTTTTTT.

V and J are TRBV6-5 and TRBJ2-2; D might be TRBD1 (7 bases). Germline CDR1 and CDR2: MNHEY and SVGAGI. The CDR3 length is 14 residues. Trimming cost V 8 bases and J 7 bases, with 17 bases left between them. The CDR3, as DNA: TGTGCCAGCGCGTGGAGGGGGCCTAACGGGGAGCTGTTTTTT. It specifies CASAWRGPNGELFF.

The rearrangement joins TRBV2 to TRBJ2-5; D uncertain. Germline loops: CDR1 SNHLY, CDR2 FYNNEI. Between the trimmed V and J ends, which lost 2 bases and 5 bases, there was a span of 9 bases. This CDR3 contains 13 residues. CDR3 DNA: TGTGCCAGCAGTGAACTATCCCAGGAGACCCAGTACTTC. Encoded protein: CASSELSQETQYF. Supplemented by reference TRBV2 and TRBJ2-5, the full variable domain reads EPEVTQTPSHQVTQMGQEVILRCVPISNHLYFYWYRQILGQKVEFLVSFYNNEISEKSEIFDDQFSVERPDGSNFTLKIRSTKLEDSAMYFCASSELSQETQYFGPGTRLLVL.

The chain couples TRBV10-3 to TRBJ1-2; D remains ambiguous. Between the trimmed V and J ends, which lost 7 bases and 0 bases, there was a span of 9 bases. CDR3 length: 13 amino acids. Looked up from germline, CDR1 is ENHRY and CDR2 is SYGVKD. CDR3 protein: CAITPDPNYGYTF. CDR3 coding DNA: TGTGCCATCACCCCGGATCCTAACTATGGCTACACCTTC.

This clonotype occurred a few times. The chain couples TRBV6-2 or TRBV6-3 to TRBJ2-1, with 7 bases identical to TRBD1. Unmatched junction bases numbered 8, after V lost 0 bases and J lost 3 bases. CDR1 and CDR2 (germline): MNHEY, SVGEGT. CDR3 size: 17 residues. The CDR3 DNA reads TGTGCCAGCAGTTACTCGGGTTGGCAGGGGGACTACAATGAGCAGTTCTTC. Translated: CASSYSGWQGDYNEQFF.

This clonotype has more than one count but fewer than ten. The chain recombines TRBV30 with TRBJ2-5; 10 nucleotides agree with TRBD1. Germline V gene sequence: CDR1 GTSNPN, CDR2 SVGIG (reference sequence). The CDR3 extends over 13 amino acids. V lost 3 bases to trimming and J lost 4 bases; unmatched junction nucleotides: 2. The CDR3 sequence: CAWRTGGLETQYF. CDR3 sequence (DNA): TGTGCCTGGAGGACAGGGGGCTTAGAGACCCAGTACTTC.

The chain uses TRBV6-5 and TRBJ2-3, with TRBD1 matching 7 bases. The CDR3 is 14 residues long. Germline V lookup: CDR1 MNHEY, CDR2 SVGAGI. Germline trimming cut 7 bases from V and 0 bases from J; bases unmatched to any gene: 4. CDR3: CASTLTGSTDTQYF. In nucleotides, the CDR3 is TGTGCCAGCACCCTGACAGGGAGCACAGATACGCAGTATTTT.

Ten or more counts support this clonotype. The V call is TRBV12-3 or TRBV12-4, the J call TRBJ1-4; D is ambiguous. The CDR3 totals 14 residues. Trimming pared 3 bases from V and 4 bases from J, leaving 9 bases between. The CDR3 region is CASSLRQSNEKLFF. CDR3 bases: TGTGCCAGCAGTTTGAGGCAGAGTAATGAAAAACTGTTTTTT.

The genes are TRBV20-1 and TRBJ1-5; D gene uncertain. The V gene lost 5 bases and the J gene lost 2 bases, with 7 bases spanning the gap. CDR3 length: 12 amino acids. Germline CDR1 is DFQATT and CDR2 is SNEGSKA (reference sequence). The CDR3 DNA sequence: TGCAGTGCTCAGGACCGCAATCAGCCCCAGCATTTT. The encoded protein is CSAQDRNQPQHF.

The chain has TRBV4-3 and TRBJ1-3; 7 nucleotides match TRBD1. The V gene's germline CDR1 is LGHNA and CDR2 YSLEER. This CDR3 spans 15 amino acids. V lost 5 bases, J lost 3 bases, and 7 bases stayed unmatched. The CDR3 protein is CASSSGTVLGNTIYF. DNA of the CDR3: TGCGCCAGCAGCTCCGGGACAGTACTTGGAAACACCATATATTTT.